This record looks at one T cell receptor (beta chain) sequence and its context. With a much larger clone just one base away, this may be a read error. The entry originates in a study of molecular identifiers for immune sequencing clone quantification. TCRdb reanalysed the PCR reads using MiXCR and keeps one entry per CDR3 protein. The profile shows about 100,000 distinct CDR3 sequences, roughly 38% of them singletons. CDR1 and CDR2 (germline): DFQATT, SNEGSKA (reference sequence). The CDR3 is made up of 14 amino acids. The chain joins TRBV20-1 to TRBJ2-3; 7 nucleotides match TRBD2. Sequenced: naive CD8+ T cells from blood, with Jurkat cell RNA spiked in. Sample subset: FACS-sorted CD8+CD4-CCR7+CD45RA+ naive T cells. The clonotype was recovered from a human donor in good health. Some libraries in this study had Jurkat cell RNA spiked in. For the CDR3, the DNA is TGCAGTGCAGACGGTGGGGGGGTCACAGATGCGCAGTATTTT. Its translation: CSADGGGVTDAQYF.